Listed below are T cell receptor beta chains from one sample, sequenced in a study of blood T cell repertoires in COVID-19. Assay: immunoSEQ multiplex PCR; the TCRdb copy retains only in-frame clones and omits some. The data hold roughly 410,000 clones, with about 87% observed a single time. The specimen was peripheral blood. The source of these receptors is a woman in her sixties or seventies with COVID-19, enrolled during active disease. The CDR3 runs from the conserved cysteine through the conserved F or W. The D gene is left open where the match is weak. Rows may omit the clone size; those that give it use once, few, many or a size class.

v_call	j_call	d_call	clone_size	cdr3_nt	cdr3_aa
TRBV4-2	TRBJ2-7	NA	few	TGTGCCAGCAGCCAAGAGTCCATTTACGAGCAGTACTTC	CASSQESIYEQYF
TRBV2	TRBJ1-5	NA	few	TGTGCCAGCAGGCTGACAGAGAATCAGCCCCAGCATTTT	CASRLTENQPQHF
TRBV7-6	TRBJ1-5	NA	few	TGTGCCAGCAGCTTAGAGGGCAGGGTCAATCAGCCCCAGCATTTT	CASSLEGRVNQPQHF
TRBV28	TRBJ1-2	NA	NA	TGTGCCATCTTCAGGCACACCACTAACTATGGCTACACCTTC	CAIFRHTTNYGYTF
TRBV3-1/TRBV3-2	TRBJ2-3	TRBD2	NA	TGTGCCAGCAGCCAAGTTAGCGGGGCTGGGACAGATACGCAGTATTTT	CASSQVSGAGTDTQYF
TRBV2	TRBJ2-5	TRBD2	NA	TGTGCCAGCAGTACTAGCGGGGGTCAAGAGACCCAGTACTTC	CASSTSGGQETQYF
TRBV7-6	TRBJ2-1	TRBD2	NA	TGTGCCAGCAGCTCAGATCGAGCGGGGGGGGCTCGGAATGAGCAGTTCTTC	CASSSDRAGGARNEQFF
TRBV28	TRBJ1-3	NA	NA	TGTGCCAGCAGTTACATAAACACCATATATTTT	CASSYINTIYF
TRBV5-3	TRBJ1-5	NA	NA	TGTGCCAGAAGCCTACAAGGGGGCAATCAGCCCCAGCATTTT	CARSLQGGNQPQHF
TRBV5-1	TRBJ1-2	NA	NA	TGCGCCAGCAGCGCAGAACAAAATACAAACTATGGCTACACCTTC	CASSAEQNTNYGYTF
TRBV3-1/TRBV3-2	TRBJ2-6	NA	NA	TGTGCCAGCAGCTGGGGTTGGGACATCAACTCTGGGGCCAACGTCCTGACTTTC	CASSWGWDINSGANVLTF